Following are 2 T cell receptor beta chains from one sample sequenced in a study of blood T cell repertoires in COVID-19. Produced via immunoSEQ multiplex PCR; TCRdb's table is partial and in-frame only. Of about 370,000 clones in the sample, under 90% were seen once. The sample comprised PBMCs or T cells enriched from blood (not recorded which). These receptors all come from a young woman who had recovered from COVID-19.

The V gene is TRBV5-4, the J gene TRBJ1-4; D is perhaps TRBD1 (6 bases). V lost 2 bases and J lost 5, with 10 bases in between. The germline CDR1 and CDR2 sequences are SGHNT and YYREEE (reference sequence). The CDR3 covers 14 residues. CDR3 protein: CASSLWGRNEKLFF. CDR3 DNA: TGTGCCAGCAGCTTATGGGGGCGCAATGAAAAACTGTTTTTT. Full variable domain (rest looked up from reference TRBV5-4 and TRBJ1-4): ETGVTQSPTHLIKTRGQQVTLRCSSQSGHNTVSWYQQALGQGPQFIFQYYREEENGRGNFPPRFSGLQFPNYSSELNVNALELDDSALYLCASSLWGRNEKLFFGSGTQLSVL.

V and J are TRBV6-2 or TRBV6-3 and TRBJ2-1; D might be TRBD2 (7 bases). The V and J ends lost 2 bases and 8 bases respectively, with 16 bases between them. The CDR3 runs to 15 residues. Germline CDR1 MNHEY, CDR2 SVGEGT. CDR3 sequence: CASSYREGGLDEQFF. The CDR3 coding sequence is TGTGCCAGCAGTTACAGGGAGGGGGGGCTGGATGAGCAGTTCTTC.